The 20 T cell receptor beta chains below come from one sample, sequenced in a study of CD8+ T cells in alopecia areata (dated by TCRdb to about 2018). The time point tag for this specimen amounts to: 24 weeks on oral tofacitinib. The meaning of the sample's treatment or condition label: oral pan-JAK inhibitor, 5-10 mg twice daily. Libraries were constructed by the immunoSEQ multiplex PCR assay. RNA was extracted from all samples and reverse transcribed into cDNA as template for TCR sequencing. Drawn from immuneACCESS, this table holds only the in-frame rearrangements with V and J called that TCRdb kept. Clones are partly lost; checked studies trace under half to an unresolved V gene and leave the rest unexplained. The sample has fewer than 350,000 clones on record, roughly 64% of them singletons. Roughly 1.8% of the sample is held by the ten biggest clonotypes. The sample in question was CD4+ T cells sorted from blood, obtained at week 24, from a patient treated with tofacitinib. The receptors shown here come from a human donor with alopecia areata.

The table lists this clone with a few counts. The CDR3 protein is CATSRVGLVPFGETQYF. The CDR3 DNA follows: TGTGCCACCAGCAGAGTCGGGTTGGTACCGTTTGGAGAGACCCAGTACTTC. This chain uses TRBV15 with TRBJ2-5; D unresolved. The CDR3 consists of 17 residues. V lost 1 base, J lost 4 bases, and 19 bases lay in between. CDR1 and CDR2 (germline): LNHNV, YYDKDF (reference sequence).

V gene TRBV30 combines with J gene TRBJ1-2; 7 bases are a match to TRBD1. Unmatched junction bases numbered 12, after V lost 3 bases and J lost 8 bases. This CDR3 region has 14 residues. CDR1 and CDR2 (germline): GTSNPN, SVGIG (reference sequence). The CDR3 sequence: CAWRTGQMGRGYTF. The CDR3 nucleotides are TGTGCCTGGAGAACGGGACAGATGGGTCGGGGCTACACCTTC.

The genes are TRBV30 and TRBJ2-3; no definite D call. The ends were cut back, 0 bases at V and 7 bases at J, with 8 bases in the middle. The CDR3 extends over 12 amino acids. CDR1 is GTSNPN and CDR2 is SVGIG in the germline V gene (reference sequence). The CDR3 here is CAWSVEPNTQYF. CDR3 DNA sequence: TGTGCCTGGAGTGTAGAACCGAATACGCAGTATTTT.

The chain uses TRBV30 and TRBJ2-5; D is perhaps TRBD1 (7 bases). Germline V gives CDR1 GTSNPN, CDR2 SVGIG (reference sequence). Trimming took off 3 bases at V and 2 bases at J, with 13 bases between the two ends. The CDR3 covers 14 residues. The CDR3 DNA sequence: TGTGCCTGGAGGGGGGGACAGCTACAAGAGACCCAGTACTTC. Translating it yields CAWRGGQLQETQYF.

V and J are TRBV7-2 and TRBJ1-6, with D tentatively TRBD1 (5 bases). Trimming took off 6 bases at V and 7 bases at J, with 19 bases between the two ends. In germline, CDR1 is SGHTA, CDR2 FQGNSA. The CDR3 length is 16 residues. CDR3 amino acids: CASSSYFRDVNSPLHF. Written as DNA, the CDR3 is TGTGCCAGCAGTTCATACTTCCGGGACGTCAATTCACCCCTCCACTTT.

The CDR3 DNA sequence: TGTGCCAGCAAGACAGACCTCTATGGCTACACCTTC. This encodes CASKTDLYGYTF. The chain links TRBV6-6 to TRBJ1-2; a possible D gene is TRBD1 (5 bases). CDR3 length equals 12 residues. Germline CDR1 and CDR2: MNHNY and SVGAGI (reference sequence). V gave up 7 bases and J gave up 4 bases, with 10 bases separating them.

A few counts support this clone. This rearrangement joins TRBV30 to TRBJ2-3; the match to TRBD1 covers 8 bases. Per the germline V gene, CDR1 is GTSNPN and CDR2 is SVGIG (reference sequence). V shed 2 bases and J 4 bases; nucleotides not matched to a gene: 8. This CDR3 region has 15 residues. Here the CDR3 DNA reads TGTGCCTGGAGTACCGCCTCAGGGGGCCCAGATACGCAGTATTTT. It translates to CAWSTASGGPDTQYF.

The chain links TRBV7-2 to TRBJ1-5, with D tentatively TRBD1 (6 bases). V shed 1 base and J shed 6 bases, with 13 bases lying between them. The CDR3 sequence is 15 residues long. Germline V gene sequence: CDR1 SGHTA, CDR2 FQGNSA. This CDR3 reads CASSLVFGGGQPQHF. Written as DNA, the CDR3 is TGTGCCAGCAGCTTAGTGTTCGGGGGCGGTCAGCCCCAGCATTTT.

J is TRBJ1-1 and V is TRBV30; 7 bases are shared with TRBD1. V shed 3 bases, J shed 4 bases, and the junction held 5 bases outside the gene matches. Germline CDR1 is GTSNPN and CDR2 is SVGIG (reference sequence). The CDR3 is 13 amino acids. The CDR3 DNA reads as TGTGCCTGGAGGCGGGACAGTAGCACTGAAGCTTTCTTT. As protein: CAWRRDSSTEAFF.

V gene TRBV19 combines with J gene TRBJ2-3; tentatively, D is TRBD1 or TRBD2 (5 bases each). The CDR3 runs 16 residues. Germline V gene data show CDR1 as LNHDA and CDR2 as SQIVND (reference sequence). V was cut by 6 bases and J by 0 bases, with 16 bases left in between. The DNA of the CDR3 is TGTGCCAGTAGCCGGCTCCCCGGGGCTAGCACAGATACGCAGTATTTT. Translating it yields CASSRLPGASTDTQYF.

The rearrangement links TRBV4-2 to TRBJ2-1; D possibly uses TRBD1 or TRBD2 (6 bases each). The CDR3 is 16 residues long. V dropped 0 bases and J dropped 2 bases, with 11 bases sitting between them. The germline V gene has CDR1 LGHNA and CDR2 YNFKEQ. The DNA for the CDR3 is TGTGCCAGCAGCCAAGATTCGAGGGGGGCCTACAATGAGCAGTTCTTC. This codes for CASSQDSRGAYNEQFF.

The chain joins TRBV7-2 to TRBJ2-1; D is unclear. Germline lookup yields CDR1 SGHTA and CDR2 FQGNSA. The CDR3 spans 14 residues. The V end was cut by 10 bases, the J end by 6 bases, with 19 bases between. The CDR3 protein is CATSPRPTLNEQFF. The CDR3 nucleotides are TGTGCCACCTCCCCCCGGCCCACCCTCAATGAGCAGTTCTTC.

The genes are TRBV29-1 and TRBJ1-1, with D possibly TRBD1 on 5 matching bases. The CDR3 has 14 amino acids. The germline V gene encodes CDR1 SQVTM and CDR2 ANQGSEA. Between the trimmed V and J ends, which lost 5 bases and 0 bases, there was a span of 13 bases. The CDR3 coding sequence is TGCAGCGTTTCAGGGTTAGGCGTGAACACTGAAGCTTTCTTT. It encodes CSVSGLGVNTEAFF.

V and J are TRBV29-1 and TRBJ1-2; unclear D gene. V gave up 0 bases and J gave up 0 bases, with 11 bases separating them. Germline CDR1 reads SQVTM; CDR2 reads ANQGSEA. CDR3 length: 15 amino acids. For the CDR3, the DNA is TGCAGCGTTGAAGATCTGAGGATTCCTAACTATGGCTACACCTTC. Amino acid sequence: CSVEDLRIPNYGYTF.

This clone was seen more than once but under ten times. Other DNA sequences within the sample encode an identical CDR3. J is TRBJ1-6 and V is TRBV9; possible D gene TRBD1, 5 bases. The V end lost 0 bases, the J end lost 6 bases, and 7 bases lay between the germline ends. This CDR3 contains 14 residues. CDR1 and CDR2 (germline): SGDLS, YYNGEE. DNA of the CDR3: TGTGCCAGCAGCGTAGGTCAGGGTAATTCACCCCTCCACTTT. The encoded protein is CASSVGQGNSPLHF. The full variable domain, in which reference TRBV9 and TRBJ1-6 provide the parts outside the CDR3, is DSGVTQTPKHLITATGQRVTLRCSPRSGDLSVYWYQQSLDQGLQFLIQYYNGEERAKGNILERFSAQQFPDLHSELNLSSLELGDSALYFCASSVGQGNSPLHFGNGTRLTVT.

The chain's CDR3 is CASSQLRSETQYF. The CDR3 nucleotides read TGCGCCAGCAGCCAATTAAGGAGCGAGACCCAGTACTTC. The rearrangement links TRBV4-1 to TRBJ2-5; D remains ambiguous. CDR1 and CDR2 (germline): MGHRA, YSYEKL. V was cut by 2 bases and J by 5 bases, with 9 bases left in between. The CDR3 runs 13 residues.

J is TRBJ2-5 and V is TRBV30; TRBD2 might be the D (5 bases). The germline CDR1 and CDR2 sequences are GTSNPN and SVGIG (reference sequence). This CDR3 is built from 14 residues. Trimming pared 8 bases from V and 1 base from J, leaving 17 bases between. The CDR3 coding sequence is TGTGCCGGAACGGGATGGCCGACCCAAGAGACCCAGTACTTC. It codes for CAGTGWPTQETQYF.

The rearrangement links TRBV5-6 to TRBJ2-3; 11 positions agree with TRBD2. CDR1 SGHDT and CDR2 YYEEEE come from the germline V gene. CDR3 length: 16 amino acids. The V gene end was trimmed by 1 base and the J gene end by 1 base; junction bases not matched to a gene: 2. In DNA form, the CDR3 reads TGTGCCAGCAGCTTGACTAGCGGGGGACGCACAGATACGCAGTATTTT. Protein sequence: CASSLTSGGRTDTQYF.

This clone has at least ten counts. The chain joins TRBV5-1 to TRBJ2-7; D is ambiguous. There are 12 residues in the CDR3. Germline V lookup: CDR1 SGHRS, CDR2 YFSETQ. Trimming shortened V by 3 bases and J by 3 bases, and 7 bases separated the two germline ends. The CDR3 here is CASSSDLYEQYF. The CDR3, as DNA: TGCGCCAGCAGCTCGGACCTCTACGAGCAGTACTTC. Filled out from reference TRBV5-1 and TRBJ2-7, the complete variable domain reads KAGVTQTPRYLIKTRGQQVTLSCSPISGHRSVSWYQQTPGQGLQFLFEYFSETQRNKGNFPGRFSGRQFSNSRSEMNVSTLELGDSALYLCASSSDLYEQYFGPGTRLTVT.

This sequence joins TRBV20-1 and TRBJ1-2; 8 positions agree with TRBD1. CDR1 and CDR2 from the germline V gene are DFQATT and SNEGSKA (reference sequence). V lost 4 bases and J lost 10; bases outside the gene matches: 5. This CDR3 is 11 amino acids long. As DNA, the CDR3 is TGCAGTGCTACCGAGGGACAGGCCTACACCTTC. It is translated as CSATEGQAYTF.